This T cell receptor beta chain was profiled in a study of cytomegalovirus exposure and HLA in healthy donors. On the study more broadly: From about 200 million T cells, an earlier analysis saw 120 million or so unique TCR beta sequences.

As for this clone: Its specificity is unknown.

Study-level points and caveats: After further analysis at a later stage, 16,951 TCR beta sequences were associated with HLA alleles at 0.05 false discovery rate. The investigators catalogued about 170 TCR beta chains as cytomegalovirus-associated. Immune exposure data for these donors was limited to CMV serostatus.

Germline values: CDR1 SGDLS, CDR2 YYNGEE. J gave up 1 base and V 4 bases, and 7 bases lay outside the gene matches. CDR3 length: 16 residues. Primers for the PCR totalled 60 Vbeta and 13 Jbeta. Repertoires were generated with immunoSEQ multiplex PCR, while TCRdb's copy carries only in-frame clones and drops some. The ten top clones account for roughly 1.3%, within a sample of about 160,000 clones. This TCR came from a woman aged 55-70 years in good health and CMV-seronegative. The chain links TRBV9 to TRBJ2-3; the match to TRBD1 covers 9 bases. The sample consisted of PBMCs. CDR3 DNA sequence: TGTGCCAGCAGCCCCCCTGGGACAGGGCGCACAGATACGCAGTATTTT. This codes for CASSPPGTGRTDTQYF.